The 2 T cell receptor beta chains below all came from one sample that was sequenced in a study. TCRdb re-derived calls from the 5' RACE reads in MiXCR, one entry per CDR3 protein. The sample has about 62,000 distinct CDR3 sequences; roughly 30% are singletons. Sequenced sample: tumor-infiltrating naive CD4+ T cells sorted from the breast tumor. Subset indicated: naive CD4+ T cells, CD4+CD45RA+CD25-. The source is a female donor with breast cancer.

The chain employs TRBV6-5 and TRBJ1-1; D ambiguous. The V and J ends lost 5 bases and 11 bases respectively, with 24 bases between them. This CDR3 is built from 15 residues. Germline-derived CDR1 and CDR2 are MNHEY and SVGAGI. The DNA for the CDR3 is TGTGCCAGCAGTCTCCAAGAGTTTTCGCCCTCTGGGGCTTTCTTT. Residues: CASSLQEFSPSGAFF.

V gene TRBV5-1 combines with J gene TRBJ1-1; 7 bases agree with TRBD1. The CDR3 runs to 15 residues. Germline trimming cut 3 bases from V and 3 bases from J; bases unmatched to any gene: 8. Germline loops: CDR1 SGHRS, CDR2 YFSETQ. In nucleotides, the CDR3 is TGCGCCAGCAGCTACGGGACAGTTGAGGACACTGAAGCTTTCTTT. It specifies CASSYGTVEDTEAFF. The variable domain in full, completed from reference TRBV5-1 and TRBJ1-1, reads KAGVTQTPRYLIKTRGQQVTLSCSPISGHRSVSWYQQTPGQGLQFLFEYFSETQRNKGNFPGRFSGRQFSNSRSEMNVSTLELGDSALYLCASSYGTVEDTEAFFGQGTRLTVV.